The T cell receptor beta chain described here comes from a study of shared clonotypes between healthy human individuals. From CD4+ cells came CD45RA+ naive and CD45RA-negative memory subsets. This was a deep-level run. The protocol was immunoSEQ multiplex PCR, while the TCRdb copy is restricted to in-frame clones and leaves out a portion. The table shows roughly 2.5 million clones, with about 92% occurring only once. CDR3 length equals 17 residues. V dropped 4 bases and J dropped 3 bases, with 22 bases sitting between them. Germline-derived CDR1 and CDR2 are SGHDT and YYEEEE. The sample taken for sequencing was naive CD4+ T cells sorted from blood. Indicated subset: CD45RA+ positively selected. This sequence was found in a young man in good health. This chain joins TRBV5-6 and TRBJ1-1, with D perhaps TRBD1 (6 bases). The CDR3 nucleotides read TGTGCCAGCAGCCATCCCCGAGACAGGCCCTTGGACACTGAAGCTTTCTTT. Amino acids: CASSHPRDRPLDTEAFF.